This T cell receptor beta chain is from a study of blood T cell repertoires in COVID-19. Study summary: PBMCs, B-cell-depleted T cells, or T cells provided the cDNA or gDNA that made up the material.

The CDR3 sequence is 15 residues long. Per the germline V gene, CDR1 is SGDLS and CDR2 is YYNGEE. The germline V and J ends were trimmed by 0 bases and 2 bases, with 10 bases remaining between them. Original processing methods: Counts of nucleated cells, estimated from reference gene primer amplification, were obtained. Sequencing used immunoSEQ multiplex PCR; TCRdb keeps in-frame clones, though not all of them. The V and J calls and the clone size are those of that table, but D and trimming were determined from the DNA. The sample carries under 200,000 clones, about 83% recorded once. This TCR was sampled from a man in his late teens or twenties with active or convalescent COVID-19. The source material was peripheral blood. The V call is TRBV9, the J call TRBJ2-3, with a tentative D call TRBD1 (5 bases). The CDR3 DNA follows: TGTGCCAGCAGCGTAGGTTGGGGCGACACAGATACGCAGTATTTT. Its protein product is CASSVGWGDTDTQYF.